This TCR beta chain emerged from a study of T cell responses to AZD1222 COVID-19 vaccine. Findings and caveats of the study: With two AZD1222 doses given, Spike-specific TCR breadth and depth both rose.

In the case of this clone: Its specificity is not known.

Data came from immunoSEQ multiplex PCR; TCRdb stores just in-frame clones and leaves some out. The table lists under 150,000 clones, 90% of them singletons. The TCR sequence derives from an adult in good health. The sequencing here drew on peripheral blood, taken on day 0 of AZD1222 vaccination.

CDR3: CASSQGALPRGNEQYF. As DNA, the CDR3 is TGTGCCAGCAGCCAAGGGGCACTGCCCCGCGGGAACGAGCAGTACTTC. The J gene is TRBJ2-7, the V gene TRBV11-2, with D possibly matching TRBD2 (6 bases). With 5 bases removed from V and 5 bases from J, the gap between germline ends came to 22 bases. This CDR3 region has 16 residues. The V gene's germline CDR1 is SGHAT and CDR2 FQNNGV.